Presented here are 12 T cell receptor beta chains from one specimen sequenced in a study of blood T cell repertoires in COVID-19. Generated by immunoSEQ multiplex PCR, the TCRdb table keeps only in-frame clones and is missing some. The table has about 80,000 clones, over 75% seen once; the top ten hold around 9.6%. Sequencing was done on a sample of peripheral blood. The receptors shown here come from a middle-aged man with COVID-19, enrolled during active disease.

The chain couples TRBV3-1 (or the pseudogene TRBV3-2) to TRBJ2-7; perhaps TRBD1 as D (7 bases). The CDR3 consists of 14 residues. CDR1 LGHDT and CDR2 YNNKEL come from the germline V gene (reference sequence). V lost 4 bases and J lost 2, with 12 bases in between. The DNA for the CDR3 is TGTGCCAGCAGCCGCGGGACAGATCCCTACGAGCAGTACTTC. Encoded protein: CASSRGTDPYEQYF.

This clone was counted a few times. The gene calls are TRBV5-1 and TRBJ2-5; 7 bases agree with TRBD1. CDR1 and CDR2 from the germline V gene are SGHRS and YFSETQ. The CDR3 is 11 amino acids. Trimming at V came to 6 bases and at J to 5 bases, leaving 1 base not matched to a gene. The DNA for the CDR3 is TGCGCCAGCACCAGGGGGGAGACCCAGTACTTC. The encoded protein is CASTRGETQYF.

V is TRBV30 and J is TRBJ1-2, with 8 bases fitting TRBD1. With 5 bases clipped from V and 7 bases from J, the junction kept 0 bases outside the gene matches. CDR1 is GTSNPN and CDR2 is SVGIG in the germline V gene (reference sequence). The CDR3 is made up of 10 amino acids. DNA for the CDR3: TGTGCCTGGGGACAGGGTGGCTACACCTTC. It encodes CAWGQGGYTF.

This chain joins TRBV27 and TRBJ2-5; 7 bases are shared with TRBD1. With 2 bases clipped from V and 1 base from J, the junction kept 16 bases outside the gene matches. Germline V gene lookup returns CDR1 MNHEY and CDR2 SMNVEV (reference sequence). The CDR3 totals 19 residues. CDR3 in DNA: TGTGCCAGCAGTTTAACGAGACAGGGACCTAGGGGGTTCCAAGAGACCCAGTACTTC. Its protein is CASSLTRQGPRGFQETQYF.

This clone was seen a handful of times. The chain recombines TRBV28 with TRBJ1-5; D possibly corresponds to TRBD1 (6 bases). The CDR3 is 15 residues long. CDR1 is MDHEN, CDR2 SYDVKM, per germline. The ends were cut back, 8 bases at V and 4 bases at J, with 18 bases in the middle. This CDR3 reads CASSARRGFNQPQHF. The CDR3 bases are TGTGCCAGCTCCGCTCGCAGGGGATTTAATCAGCCCCAGCATTTT.

This clone was recorded only once. This chain joins TRBV29-1 and TRBJ2-6, with TRBD1 matching over 7 bases. Germline values: CDR1 SQVTM, CDR2 ANQGSEA. With V trimmed by 7 bases and J by 0 bases, 6 bases remained unmatched. This CDR3 comprises 15 residues. The CDR3 is CSAGTAVSGANVLTF. For the CDR3, the DNA is TGCAGCGCTGGGACAGCCGTCTCTGGGGCCAACGTCCTGACTTTC.

Ten or more counts support this clone. J is TRBJ2-5 and V is TRBV18, with D tentatively TRBD2 (6 bases). The CDR3 covers 14 residues. The V end lost 1 base, the J end lost 1 base, and 7 bases lay between the germline ends. The germline CDR1 and CDR2 sequences are KGHSH and LQKENI. The CDR3 protein is CASSPRDSQETQYF. DNA of the CDR3: TGTGCCAGCTCACCACGGGACTCCCAAGAGACCCAGTACTTC.

V gene TRBV4-1 combines with J gene TRBJ2-1, with TRBD1 matching 12 bases. V was clipped by 0 bases and J by 4 bases; unmatched bases: 7. The CDR3 spans 18 residues. The germline V gene encodes CDR1 MGHRA and CDR2 YSYEKL. DNA of the CDR3: TGCGCCAGCAGCCAAGATCGTCGGGGACAGGGGGCGTACAATGAGCAGTTCTTC. Translated: CASSQDRRGQGAYNEQFF.

The V and J genes are TRBV5-4 and TRBJ1-2, with a weak D call TRBD1 (6 bases). V lost 0 bases to trimming and J lost 6 bases, with 12 bases between them. This CDR3 contains 14 residues. Per the germline V gene, CDR1 is SGHNT and CDR2 is YYREEE (reference sequence). DNA of the CDR3: TGTGCCAGCAGCTTGGCCCACAGGGAGAATGGCTACACCTTC. Encoded protein: CASSLAHRENGYTF.

In its sample, this clone was seen once. The chain links TRBV2 to TRBJ1-4; 10 nucleotides align to TRBD1. CDR3 length equals 12 residues. The V gene's germline CDR1 is SNHLY and CDR2 FYNNEI. Trimming at V came to 8 bases and at J to 11 bases, leaving 5 bases not matched to a gene. The CDR3 protein is CASLWTGGKLFF. As DNA, the CDR3 is TGTGCCAGCTTATGGACAGGGGGGAAACTGTTTTTT.

This clone was recorded a few times. The CDR3 DNA sequence: TGTGCCAGCAAAATGACAGCGCGAAATTCACCCCTCCACTTT. Protein sequence: CASKMTARNSPLHF. The chain links TRBV6-5 to TRBJ1-6; TRBD1 is a possible D gene (5 bases). The ends were cut back, 7 bases at V and 7 bases at J, with 14 bases in the middle. Germline CDR1 MNHEY, CDR2 SVGAGI. This CDR3 contains 14 residues.

This clone has more than one count but fewer than ten. The rearrangement joins TRBV28 to TRBJ2-7, with TRBD1 matching over 10 bases. CDR1 MDHEN and CDR2 SYDVKM come from the germline V gene. This CDR3 spans 18 amino acids. J lost 0 bases, V lost 3 bases, and 11 bases had no gene match. The CDR3 DNA reads as TGTGCCAGCAGTTTCGGGACCTCGGGGACAGGGGTCTCCTACGAGCAGTACTTC. It codes for CASSFGTSGTGVSYEQYF.